This T cell receptor beta chain originates from a study of cytomegalovirus exposure and HLA in healthy donors. Study findings and constraints: Data from an earlier analysis indicated that most TCR beta V segments were productive either about 87% or about 30% of the time. Relative to the approximately 660-donor mean, N-insertions were reportedly fewer in an Asian-associated ancestry cluster in a later analysis. Several V segments, TRBV6-2 and TRBV6-3 among them, could not be told apart and were dropped. Later analysis suggested links between common viral pathogens and several top significant clusters.

The primer mix had 60 Vbeta and 13 Jbeta primers. Measured with immunoSEQ multiplex PCR; TCRdb has only the in-frame clones, and not every one. Of 150,000 or so clones in the sample, about 80% were seen once. To note about this clone: Its antigen is undetermined.

V trimming: 8 bases; J trimming: 4 bases; junction bases outside the gene matches: 3. Germline assignment: CDR1 SGHAT and CDR2 FQNNGV. The CDR3 covers 12 residues. This receptor was obtained from a man between 18 and 35 years old in good health and CMV-seropositive. The chain carries TRBV11-2 and TRBJ1-1; 8 bases fit TRBD1. The material sequenced was PBMCs. CDR3 amino acids: CASDRGGTEAFF. CDR3 coding DNA: TGTGCCAGCGACAGGGGAGGCACTGAAGCTTTCTTT.